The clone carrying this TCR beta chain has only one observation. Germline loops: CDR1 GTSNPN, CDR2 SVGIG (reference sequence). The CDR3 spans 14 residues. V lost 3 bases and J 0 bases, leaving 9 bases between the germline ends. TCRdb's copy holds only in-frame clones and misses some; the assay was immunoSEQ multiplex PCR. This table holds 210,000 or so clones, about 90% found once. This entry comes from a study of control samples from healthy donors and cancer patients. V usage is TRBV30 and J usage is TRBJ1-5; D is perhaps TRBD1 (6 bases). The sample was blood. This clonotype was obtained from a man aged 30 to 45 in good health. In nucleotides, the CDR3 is TGTGCCTGGAGCTTAGGGGGTAGCAATCAGCCCCAGCATTTT. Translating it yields CAWSLGGSNQPQHF.